This T cell receptor beta chain was identified during a study of blood T cell repertoires in COVID-19. Source study methods: Nucleated cell counts were estimated from reference gene primer amplification. The repertoire was sequenced with immunoSEQ multiplex PCR; TCRdb's copy has only in-frame clones and lacks some. The V and J calls and clone size are taken from that table; D and trimming were inferred from the DNA. The data contain 250,000 or so clones, 82% of them seen just once; the ten biggest clones take up under 2%. The length of the CDR3 is 14 residues. V lost 5 bases and J 0 bases, leaving 10 bases between the germline ends. Germline V gene data show CDR1 as SEHNR and CDR2 as FQNEAQ (reference sequence).

This TCR was recovered from a woman of 80 years or more with acute or convalescent COVID-19. The chain employs TRBV7-9 and TRBJ1-2, with D perhaps TRBD1 (5 bases). The sample was peripheral blood. The CDR3 region is CASSLDSSNYGYTF. The CDR3 nucleotides are TGTGCCAGCAGCCTAGACAGCTCTAACTATGGCTACACCTTC.